This is a list of T cell receptor beta chains from one sample in a study of T cells in Graves' hyperthyroidism and ophthalmopathy. TCRdb reprocessed the multiplex PCR reads via MiXCR and lists one record per CDR3 protein. This sample has 800,000 or so distinct CDR3 sequences; 38% occur once, and the top ten carry 7.5% to 9.5%. Material: blood. The receptors were sampled from a man aged 18 to 30 with Graves' hyperthyroidism. CDR3s include the opening cysteine and the closing phenylalanine or tryptophan. D genes are given only for firm matches. For some rows the clone size is stated as once, few or many, or as a class when expanded; others skip it.

clone size	CDR3 length	D gene	V gene	J gene	CDR3 protein	CDR3 DNA
many	10	.	TRBV2	TRBJ2-7	CASSGGEQYF	TGTGCCAGCAGTGGTGGCGAGCAGTACTTC
.	15	.	TRBV5-1	TRBJ2-5	CASRGGGRTVETQYF	TGCGCCAGCAGAGGGGGGGGGAGAACGGTGGAGACCCAGTACTTC
.	16	TRBD2	TRBV15	TRBJ2-5	CATSRDSGGYQETQYF	TGTGCCACCAGCAGAGATTCCGGGGGGTACCAAGAGACCCAGTACTTC
many	12	.	TRBV29-1	TRBJ2-2	CSVDSESGELFF	TGCAGCGTTGATTCCGAATCCGGGGAGCTGTTTTTT
few	14	.	TRBV6-5	TRBJ2-7	CASSYSTAAYEQYF	TGTGCCAGCAGTTACTCGACAGCCGCCTACGAGCAGTACTTC
few	14	TRBD2	TRBV19	TRBJ2-7	CASTPSGVAYEQYF	TGTGCCAGTACCCCGAGCGGGGTAGCCTACGAGCAGTACTTC
.	14	.	TRBV6-1	TRBJ1-1	CASSEGGANTEAFF	TGTGCCAGCAGTGAAGGGGGGGCCAACACTGAAGCTTTCTTT
.	16	TRBD2	TRBV15	TRBJ2-5	CATSRPSGGDYETQYF	TGTGCCACCAGCAGACCTAGCGGGGGGGACTACGAGACCCAGTACTTC
many	14	.	TRBV7-2	TRBJ2-5	CASSLGPFEETQYF	TGTGCCAGCAGCTTAGGGCCCTTCGAAGAGACCCAGTACTTC
.	13	.	TRBV6-2/TRBV6-3	TRBJ1-4	CASSYGGYEKLFF	TGTGCCAGCAGTTACGGGGGTTATGAAAAACTGTTTTTT
.	16	TRBD1	TRBV7-9	TRBJ2-7	CASSQEETGASYEQYF	TGCGCCAGCAGCCAAGAGGAGACAGGGGCCTCCTACGAGCAGTACTTC
.	14	TRBD1	TRBV25-1	TRBJ1-1	CASKRTGGRGQAFF	TGTGCCAGCAAGCGGACAGGGGGGCGGGGGCAAGCTTTCTTT
many	14	.	TRBV2	TRBJ1-3	CASSPRESGNTIYF	TGTGCCAGCAGCCCCCGGGAGAGTGGAAACACCATATATTTT
once	15	TRBD1	TRBV7-9	TRBJ2-7	CASSRGTGVSYEQYF	TGTGCCAGCAGCCGCGGGACAGGGGTTTCCTACGAGCAGTACTTC